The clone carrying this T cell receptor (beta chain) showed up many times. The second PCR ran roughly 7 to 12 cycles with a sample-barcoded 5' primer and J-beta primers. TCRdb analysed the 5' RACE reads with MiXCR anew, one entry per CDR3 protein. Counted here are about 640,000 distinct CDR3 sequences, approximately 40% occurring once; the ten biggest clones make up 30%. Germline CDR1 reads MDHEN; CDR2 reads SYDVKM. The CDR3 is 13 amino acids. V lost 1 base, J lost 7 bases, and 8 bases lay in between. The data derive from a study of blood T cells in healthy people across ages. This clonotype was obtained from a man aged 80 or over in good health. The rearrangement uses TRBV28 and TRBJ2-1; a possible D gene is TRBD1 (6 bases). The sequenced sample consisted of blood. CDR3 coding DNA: TGTGCCAGCAGTTTATACAGGGTAAATGAGCAGTTCTTC. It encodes CASSLYRVNEQFF.